This TCR beta chain was identified during a study of CD8+CD57+ T cells in acquired aplastic anemia. Study-wide context: On average, sorted CD4+ and CD8+ cells gave roughly 3 ug of DNA. For CD4+ cells, healthy donors had an average of approximately 9.8 million reads. Study outcomes and limitations: There were approximately 27 CD8+ CDR3 sequences that occurred in both patients and controls.

This clonotype was observed many times. What it binds is not known. The V gene end was trimmed by 4 bases and the J gene end by 0 bases; junction bases not matched to a gene: 11. The germline gives CDR1 SQVTM, CDR2 ANQGSEA. The CDR3 is 16 amino acids. The template for TCR beta VDJ and CDR3 sequence profiling was genomic DNA. TCRdb ran MiXCR on the reads and lists one entry per CDR3 protein. The repertoire holds fewer than 250,000 distinct CDR3 sequences, with 54% as singletons. The sequenced sample was sorted CD4+, CD8+, or CD8+CD57+ T cells (not recorded which) from PBMCs. The rearrangement links TRBV29-1 to TRBJ1-1; 7 nucleotides line up with TRBD1. The clonotype was recovered from a human donor in good health, serving as a control. CDR3 sequence: CSVGGTGEAVNTEAFF. DNA of the CDR3: TGCAGCGTTGGGGGAACAGGGGAGGCGGTGAACACTGAAGCTTTCTTT.